These 23 T cell receptor beta chains share one sample of origin, sequenced in a study of blood T cells in healthy people across ages. With a J-beta primer mix and a sample-barcoded 5' primer, a second PCR ran about 7 to 12 cycles. TCRdb recomputed calls from the 5' RACE reads with MiXCR, one row per CDR3 protein. The repertoire consists of about 760,000 distinct CDR3 sequences, with around three fifths occurring once and the leading ten covering 20% to 30%. The sample consisted of blood. The source is a man aged 35-49 years in good health.

This clonotype showed up many times. This chain uses TRBV12-3 or TRBV12-4 with TRBJ1-2, with unresolved D. This CDR3 has 14 residues. V was shortened by 4 bases and J by 5 bases, with 14 bases between the two germline ends. The CDR3 nucleotides are TGTGCCAGCAGTTCCCGGTTACAGTTTTATGGCTACACCTTC. It codes for CASSSRLQFYGYTF.

The chain recombines TRBV9 with TRBJ2-5; D is ambiguous. The V and J ends lost 0 bases and 5 bases respectively, with 11 bases between them. CDR3 length equals 14 residues. CDR1 and CDR2 from the germline V gene are SGDLS and YYNGEE. The CDR3 DNA sequence: TGTGCCAGCAGCGTAGCTACAACGGGTGAGACCCAGTACTTC. This encodes CASSVATTGETQYF. The full variable domain, completed using reference TRBV9 and TRBJ2-5, is DSGVTQTPKHLITATGQRVTLRCSPRSGDLSVYWYQQSLDQGLQFLIQYYNGEERAKGNILERFSAQQFPDLHSELNLSSLELGDSALYFCASSVATTGETQYFGPGTRLLVL.

This chain links TRBV20-1 with TRBJ2-5; TRBD2 aligns across 16 bases. CDR3 length equals 14 residues. Germline values: CDR1 DFQATT, CDR2 SNEGSKA (reference sequence). V lost 6 bases to trimming and J lost 11 bases; unmatched junction nucleotides: 9. The DNA of the CDR3 is TGCAGTGCCAAGGGGACTAGCGGGAGGGCTGGGCAGTACTTC. It encodes CSAKGTSGRAGQYF.

The rearrangement joins TRBV6-2 or TRBV6-3 to TRBJ1-5, with 9 bases aligning to TRBD1. This CDR3 spans 15 amino acids. The germline CDR1 and CDR2 sequences are MNHEY and SVGEGT. V lost 6 bases to trimming and J lost 3 bases; unmatched junction nucleotides: 6. CDR3 protein: CASREDRGNNQPQHF. The DNA for the CDR3 is TGTGCCAGCAGAGAAGACAGGGGGAACAATCAGCCCCAGCATTTT.

The rearrangement links TRBV2 to TRBJ2-3; D gene uncertain. The CDR3 consists of 14 residues. CDR1 is SNHLY and CDR2 is FYNNEI in the germline V gene. V lost 7 bases and J 3 bases, leaving 14 bases between the germline ends. The CDR3 is CASKGPTSTDTQYF. In DNA form, the CDR3 reads TGTGCCAGCAAAGGACCTACGTCAACAGATACGCAGTATTTT.

This clonotype was found many times. CDR3 DNA: TGCAGTGCTCAGGGACTAGCGGGAGTGAAGACGCAGTATTTT. Translating gives CSAQGLAGVKTQYF. The chain joins TRBV20-1 to TRBJ2-3; TRBD2 aligns across 14 bases. The CDR3 covers 14 residues. V gave up 5 bases and J gave up 9 bases; unmatched junction bases: 7. CDR1 and CDR2 (germline): DFQATT, SNEGSKA (reference sequence).

There are a few counts of this clonotype. V and J are TRBV2 and TRBJ1-5, with TRBD1 identical over 7 bases. The CDR3 length is 18 residues. J was trimmed by 0 bases and V by 6 bases; bases with no gene match: 14. The germline V gene has CDR1 SNHLY and CDR2 FYNNEI. This chain's CDR3 is CASRRHELHRGSNQPQHF. CDR3 nucleotide sequence: TGTGCCAGCAGGCGCCACGAACTCCACAGGGGTAGCAATCAGCCCCAGCATTTT.

The CDR3 sequence is CASSFPTRLAGAHNEQFF. CDR3 in DNA: TGTGCCAGCAGTTTCCCGACTAGACTAGCGGGAGCCCACAATGAGCAGTTCTTC. The chain employs TRBV28 and TRBJ2-1; TRBD2 matches at 12 bases. The CDR3 has 18 amino acids. After removal of 3 bases from V and 5 bases from J, the junction contained 11 bases not matched to a gene. The V gene's germline CDR1 is MDHEN and CDR2 SYDVKM.

The chain carries TRBV27 and TRBJ2-1; the match to TRBD2 covers 8 bases. V shed 5 bases, J shed 12 bases, and the junction held 6 bases outside the gene matches. This CDR3 has 12 residues. Per the germline V gene, CDR1 is MNHEY and CDR2 is SMNVEV (reference sequence). In nucleotides, the CDR3 is TGTGCCAGCAGTCCCCCCGCGGGGGGGCAGTTCTTC. Translation: CASSPPAGGQFF.

V usage is TRBV29-1 and J usage is TRBJ1-2, with a weak D call TRBD1 (6 bases). The CDR3 is 13 residues long. The germline V gene encodes CDR1 SQVTM and CDR2 ANQGSEA. V lost 6 bases and J 2 bases, leaving 13 bases between the germline ends. The CDR3 nucleotides read TGCAGCGTCGGGGGGCATACAAACTATGGCTACACCTTC. Translation: CSVGGHTNYGYTF.

This clonotype was seen a handful of times. The chain recombines TRBV7-2 with TRBJ2-5; D might be TRBD1 or TRBD2, each matching 5 bases. The closer fit of TRBJ2-7 to the DNA end suggests the J call may be wrong. This CDR3 region has 14 residues. Germline V CDR1 and CDR2: SGHTA, FQGNSA. The DNA of the CDR3 is TGTGCCAGCAGCCAAAGGGACCGATTCTACGAGCAGTACTTC. As protein: CASSQRDRFYEQYF.

This clonotype came up a few times. The chain carries TRBV11-1 and TRBJ2-1; 12 bases align to TRBD1. The CDR3 has 15 amino acids. CDR1 and CDR2 (germline): SGHAT, FQDESV (reference sequence). With V trimmed by 5 bases and J by 9 bases, 8 bases remained unmatched. Here the CDR3 DNA reads TGTGCCAGCAGCCCCCTGGGACAGGGGGCTGGTGAGCAGTTCTTC. This gives the protein CASSPLGQGAGEQFF.

In this sample, this clonotype turned up a few times. For the CDR3, the DNA is TGCGCCAGCAGCCAAGATGATGGTACTCGGGGCACTGGGGCCAACGTCCTGACTTTC. Translation gives CASSQDDGTRGTGANVLTF. This rearrangement joins TRBV4-3 to TRBJ2-6; D is tentatively TRBD1 or TRBD2 (5 bases each). V lost 0 bases and J lost 2, with 17 bases in between. The CDR3 spans 19 residues. The germline V gene encodes CDR1 LGHNA and CDR2 YSLEER.

The chain is built from TRBV6-1 and TRBJ1-1; D not resolved. Germline V gene data show CDR1 as MNHNS and CDR2 as SASEGT. The CDR3 sequence is 14 residues long. The germline V and J ends were trimmed by 4 bases and 4 bases, with 13 bases remaining between them. Written as DNA, the CDR3 is TGTGCCAGCAGTGTATTCTCAAGCGGCACTGAAGCTTTCTTT. Translated: CASSVFSSGTEAFF.

This clonotype was seen a few times. The chain employs TRBV10-3 and TRBJ1-2, with D perhaps TRBD1 (5 bases). The germline V gene encodes CDR1 ENHRY and CDR2 SYGVKD. Trimming took 11 bases from V and 4 from J, leaving 20 bases between them. CDR3 length equals 14 residues. DNA for the CDR3: TGTGCCGCCCAAGGGTCAGGGCGTGGCTATGGCTACACCTTC. As protein: CAAQGSGRGYGYTF.

The chain has TRBV11-2 and TRBJ2-1; 8 bases match TRBD1. The J segment lost 9 bases and the V segment lost 5 bases, leaving 12 bases of the junction unmatched. This CDR3 comprises 15 residues. The germline CDR1 and CDR2 sequences are SGHAT and FQNNGV. The CDR3 DNA reads TGTGCCAGCAGCCCTGGATACGACAGGGGTAGTGAGCAGTTCTTC. This translates into CASSPGYDRGSEQFF.

The chain carries TRBV29-1 and TRBJ1-2; 9 positions match TRBD1. The V segment lost 3 bases and the J segment 4 bases; nucleotides outside the gene matches: 6. Germline-derived CDR1 and CDR2 are SQVTM and ANQGSEA. This CDR3 is built from 14 residues. The CDR3 here is CSVDPQGAGYGYTF. The CDR3 bases are TGCAGCGTTGACCCACAGGGGGCAGGCTATGGCTACACCTTC. Complete variable domain (other parts from reference TRBV29-1 and TRBJ1-2): SAVISQKPSRDICQRGTSLTIQCQVDSQVTMMFWYRQQPGQSLTLIATANQGSEATYESGFVIDKFPISRPNLTFSTLTVSNMSPEDSSIYLCSVDPQGAGYGYTFGSGTRLTVV.

This clonotype was observed many times. The chain carries TRBV24-1 and TRBJ2-3; TRBD2 is a possible D gene (5 bases). Trimming cost V 5 bases and J 2 bases, with 10 bases left between them. The CDR3 extends over 14 amino acids. Germline V gives CDR1 KGHDR, CDR2 SFDVKD. CDR3 amino acids: CATSAEGPTDTQYF. The CDR3 nucleotides read TGTGCCACCAGTGCTGAGGGCCCCACAGATACGCAGTATTTT.

Only a few counts were recorded for this clonotype. This chain links TRBV24-1 with TRBJ2-5; D gene unclear. The V end was cut by 1 base, the J end by 11 bases, with 7 bases between. This CDR3 has 11 residues. Germline-derived CDR1 and CDR2 are KGHDR and SFDVKD. CDR3 region: CATSDFGEQYF. DNA of the CDR3: TGTGCCACCAGTGATTTTGGAGAGCAGTACTTC.

V gene TRBV20-1 combines with J gene TRBJ2-7; TRBD2 agrees at 10 bases. Per germline, CDR1 DFQATT and CDR2 SNEGSKA (reference sequence). Trimming at V came to 1 base and at J to 7 bases, leaving 10 bases not matched to a gene. The CDR3 sequence is 15 residues long. The CDR3 reads CSARGLAGALGEQYF. The CDR3, as DNA: TGCAGTGCTAGAGGGCTAGCGGGGGCCCTGGGAGAGCAGTACTTC.

The V gene is TRBV12-3 or TRBV12-4, the J gene TRBJ2-5, with D perhaps TRBD1 (7 bases). CDR3 length equals 16 residues. Deletions cut 5 bases from V and 0 bases from J, with 16 bases between. The CDR3 nucleotides are TGTGCCAGCAGTCCGGAGGGACAGAGATACCAAGAGACCCAGTACTTC. Translation: CASSPEGQRYQETQYF.

This chain links TRBV4-2 with TRBJ1-1, with a weak D call TRBD1 (5 bases). Germline V CDR1 and CDR2: LGHNA, YNFKEQ. Trimming left V 0 bases short and J 3 bases short, with 11 bases between. The CDR3 spans 15 residues. CDR3 protein: CASSQDRGAHTEAFF. CDR3 coding DNA: TGTGCCAGCAGCCAAGATCGCGGGGCGCACACTGAAGCTTTCTTT.

The chain carries TRBV6-6 and TRBJ2-3; D is uncertain. The CDR3 length is 13 residues. The V and J ends lost 9 bases and 6 bases respectively, with 16 bases between them. Germline CDR1 and CDR2: MNHNY and SVGAGI (reference sequence). Written as DNA, the CDR3 is TGTGCCAGTCAAACCCCAGGCCGGGATACGCAGTATTTT. It specifies CASQTPGRDTQYF.